The table lists the clone carrying this TCR beta chain with many counts. These data are taken from a study of T cells in Graves' hyperthyroidism and ophthalmopathy. About the research overall: The authors collected peripheral blood at initial diagnosis, before any treatment.

V was clipped by 2 bases and J by 5 bases; unmatched bases: 5. Germline V gives CDR1 KGHSH, CDR2 LQKENI. The CDR3 loop spans 14 amino acids. Uncontrolled infection, other autoimmune disease, pregnancy or lactation led to exclusion. Orbital computed tomography and thyroid ultrasound, together with serum TRAb and thyroxine and clinical symptoms, were used for diagnoses. Cells are PBMCs isolated from about 10 ml of fresh blood. RNA transcripts provided the source from which TCR beta CDR3 regions were amplified. With the HTBI primer set, the TCR CDR3 went through a first round of RT-PCR. TCRdb processed the multiplex PCR reads anew with MiXCR; each CDR3 protein has one entry. The repertoire holds about 480,000 distinct CDR3 sequences, with around an eighth as singletons.

The chain is built from TRBV18 and TRBJ1-1, with 7 bases lining up with TRBD1. This receptor was taken from a woman between 18 and 29 years old with Graves' hyperthyroidism. Source material: blood. CDR3 in amino acids: CASSPTAGGTEAFF. Written as DNA, the CDR3 is TGTGCCAGCTCACCAACGGCAGGGGGGACTGAAGCTTTCTTT.